The 28 T cell receptor beta chains in this list originate from one sample, sequenced in a study of blood T cell repertoires in COVID-19. Profiled with immunoSEQ multiplex PCR; TCRdb holds only in-frame clones, not every one. The sample includes 210,000 or so clones, about 85% of them seen just once. Sequencing was carried out using PBMCs or T cells enriched from blood (not recorded which). The receptors derive from a man aged 25-40 years who had recovered from COVID-19.

The chain joins TRBV27 to TRBJ2-5; D unclear. In germline, CDR1 is MNHEY, CDR2 SMNVEV (reference sequence). Trimming stripped 2 bases from V and 5 bases from J, with 9 bases between. This CDR3 is 13 amino acids long. CDR3 sequence (DNA): TGTGCCAGCAGTTTACGTAGTGAGGAGACCCAGTACTTC. This sequence encodes CASSLRSEETQYF.

J is TRBJ2-7 and V is TRBV6-5, with TRBD2 as a possible D gene (7 bases). The germline V gene encodes CDR1 MNHEY and CDR2 SVGAGI. Trimming pared 6 bases from V and 6 bases from J, leaving 15 bases between. The CDR3 length is 13 residues. This chain's CDR3 is CASSRQGTIEQYF. Written as DNA, the CDR3 is TGTGCCAGCAGCCGGCAGGGGACTATCGAGCAGTACTTC.

This clone was counted only a few times. The genes are TRBV10-3 and TRBJ2-2; D remains ambiguous. V lost 3 bases, J lost 7 bases, and 9 bases lay in between. Germline V CDR1 and CDR2: ENHRY, SYGVKD. The CDR3 has 13 amino acids. The CDR3 reads CAISDSYGGELFF. The CDR3 DNA reads as TGTGCCATCAGTGACTCCTACGGCGGGGAGCTGTTTTTT.

For the CDR3, the DNA is TGTGCCAGCAGTTTGGGAGAGCCTATCAATCAGCCCCAGCATTTT. It yields the protein CASSLGEPINQPQHF. The chain recombines TRBV28 with TRBJ1-5; the D is unclear. Germline V lookup: CDR1 MDHEN, CDR2 SYDVKM. Trimming shortened V by 3 bases and J by 3 bases, and 12 bases separated the two germline ends. The CDR3 is made up of 15 amino acids.

V is TRBV5-8 and J is TRBJ2-4, with D possibly matching TRBD1 (5 bases). The germline CDR1 and CDR2 sequences are SGHTS and YDEGEE. Deletions cut 0 bases from V and 12 bases from J, with 13 bases between. CDR3 length: 13 residues. The CDR3 DNA reads as TGTGCCAGCAGCTTGGTATTGACAGCACATCAGTACTTC. Amino acid sequence: CASSLVLTAHQYF.

The gene calls are TRBV2 and TRBJ2-1, with TRBD2 identical over 13 bases. The CDR3 covers 15 residues. Germline V gene data show CDR1 as SNHLY and CDR2 as FYNNEI. J gave up 8 bases and V 6 bases, and 7 bases lay outside the gene matches. For the CDR3, the DNA is TGTGCCAGCAGCTCCAGGACTAGCGGGAGCGATGAGCAGTTCTTC. Residues: CASSSRTSGSDEQFF.

The genes are TRBV3-1 (or the pseudogene TRBV3-2) and TRBJ1-1; possible D gene TRBD1, 5 bases. Germline values: CDR1 LGHDT, CDR2 YNNKEL (reference sequence). This CDR3 is built from 15 residues. The V end lost 1 base, the J end lost 5 bases, and 14 bases lay between the germline ends. The CDR3: CASSQGLGARTEAFF. CDR3 sequence (DNA): TGTGCCAGCAGCCAAGGACTAGGGGCGCGAACTGAAGCTTTCTTT.

V gene TRBV10-2 combines with J gene TRBJ1-2, with D maybe TRBD1 (6 bases). Germline V lookup: CDR1 WSHSY, CDR2 SAAADI. The CDR3 is made up of 12 amino acids. Trimming left V 8 bases short and J 2 bases short, with 9 bases between. The CDR3 region has the DNA TGCGCCAGCCTCGGACAGAACTATGGCTACACCTTC. Translating it yields CASLGQNYGYTF.

This clone is a singleton in its sample. This sequence joins TRBV27 and TRBJ1-1; 7 bases line up with TRBD1. Trimming took 5 bases from V and 6 from J; bases not matched to a gene: 12. There are 15 residues in the CDR3. Germline loops: CDR1 MNHEY, CDR2 SMNVEV (reference sequence). The CDR3 coding sequence is TGTGCCAGCAGTCTAAAGAGAGGGGGCGCTTCTGAAGCTTTCTTT. As protein: CASSLKRGGASEAFF.

The chain links TRBV11-2 to TRBJ2-1; TRBD2 is a possible D gene (6 bases). Germline CDR1 and CDR2: SGHAT and FQNNGV. Trimming took 3 bases from V and 4 from J, leaving 16 bases between them. There are 16 residues in the CDR3. The CDR3 sequence: CASSFLASAIYNEQFF. The CDR3 nucleotides are TGTGCCAGCAGCTTCCTCGCTAGCGCAATTTACAATGAGCAGTTCTTC. Complete variable domain (other parts from reference TRBV11-2 and TRBJ2-1): EAGVAQSPRYKIIEKRQSVAFWCNPISGHATLYWYQQILGQGPKLLIQFQNNGVVDDSQLPKDRFSAERLKGVDSTLKIQPAKLEDSAVYLCASSFLASAIYNEQFFGPGTRLTVL.

The chain couples TRBV3-1 (or the pseudogene TRBV3-2) to TRBJ1-2, with a weak D call TRBD1 (6 bases). Germline lookup yields CDR1 LGHDT and CDR2 YNNKEL (reference sequence). The CDR3 spans 15 residues. Trimming took 0 bases from V and 2 from J, leaving 10 bases between them. CDR3 residues: CASSQEHRANYGYTF. As DNA, the CDR3 is TGTGCCAGCAGCCAAGAACACAGGGCCAACTATGGCTACACCTTC.

The rearrangement joins TRBV28 to TRBJ1-5; 7 nucleotides agree with TRBD1. The length of the CDR3 is 15 residues. The germline V gene has CDR1 MDHEN and CDR2 SYDVKM. The junction had 8 bases not matched to a gene; V was cut back by 6 bases and J by 3 bases. CDR3 nucleotides: TGTGCCAGCAGCCAGATCAGGGGGAACAATCAGCCCCAGCATTTT. It is translated as CASSQIRGNNQPQHF.

V usage is TRBV6-1 and J usage is TRBJ1-2; D unresolved. V shed 4 bases and J shed 2 bases, with 20 bases lying between them. The length of the CDR3 is 17 residues. Per the germline V gene, CDR1 is MNHNS and CDR2 is SASEGT. The CDR3 region is CASSGTGKPGTNYGYTF. The CDR3 DNA follows: TGTGCCAGCAGTGGTACCGGGAAGCCTGGAACGAACTATGGCTACACCTTC.

V and J are TRBV4-3 and TRBJ1-4; weak D call: TRBD1 (5 bases). Germline assignment: CDR1 LGHNA and CDR2 YSLEER. The germline V and J ends were trimmed by 0 bases and 8 bases, with 16 bases remaining between them. This CDR3 contains 16 residues. CDR3 region: CASSQDRSGGGEKLFF. The CDR3 DNA follows: TGCGCCAGCAGCCAAGATAGGTCCGGGGGTGGGGAAAAACTGTTTTTT.

In this sample, this clone turned up once. The chain recombines TRBV5-5 with TRBJ1-4, with 10 bases that match TRBD1. Losses at the gene ends were 0 bases for V and 7 bases for J; bases not matched to a gene: 9. This CDR3 comprises 17 residues. CDR1 is SGHKS and CDR2 is YYEKEE in the germline V gene (reference sequence). This CDR3 is CASSLAVGQGPSEKLFF. The CDR3, as DNA: TGTGCCAGCAGCTTGGCTGTGGGACAGGGGCCTAGTGAAAAACTGTTTTTT.

This clone was observed once. The CDR3 nucleotides are TGTGCCAGTAGTAATCAGGGGGCGTACGAGCAGTACTTC. Protein: CASSNQGAYEQYF. The V and J genes are TRBV19 and TRBJ2-7; 8 bases align to TRBD1. Germline CDR1 reads LNHDA; CDR2 reads SQIVND (reference sequence). The V gene end was trimmed by 4 bases and the J gene end by 4 bases; junction bases not matched to a gene: 3. The CDR3 loop spans 13 amino acids. The variable domain in full, completed from reference TRBV19 and TRBJ2-7, reads DGGITQSPKYLFRKEGQNVTLSCEQNLNHDAMYWYRQDPGQGLRLIYYSQIVNDFQKGDIAEGYSVSREKKESFPLTVTSAQKNPTAFYLCASSNQGAYEQYFGPGTRLTVT.

This clone was recorded a few times. This chain uses TRBV5-1 with TRBJ2-7; 11 bases match TRBD2. The CDR3 loop spans 16 amino acids. Germline values: CDR1 SGHRS, CDR2 YFSETQ. J lost 2 bases, V lost 1 base, and 5 bases had no gene match. The CDR3 sequence is CASSLIPGLAAYEQYF. In DNA form, the CDR3 reads TGCGCCAGCAGCTTGATCCCGGGACTAGCGGCCTACGAGCAGTACTTC.

V and J are TRBV5-6 and TRBJ1-5, with no clear D. Trimming took off 4 bases at V and 6 bases at J, with 17 bases between the two ends. Looked up from germline, CDR1 is SGHDT and CDR2 is YYEEEE. The CDR3 length is 15 residues. The CDR3 spells CASSVALGRGQPQHF. CDR3 nucleotide sequence: TGTGCCAGCAGCGTAGCTCTCGGGCGGGGTCAGCCCCAGCATTTT.

The chain recombines TRBV19 with TRBJ1-1; D not certain. Trimming took 7 bases from V and 0 from J, leaving 9 bases between them. The CDR3 sequence is 13 residues long. CDR1 and CDR2 (germline): LNHDA, SQIVND (reference sequence). This CDR3 reads CASINRVNTEAFF. The DNA for the CDR3 is TGTGCCAGTATTAATAGAGTGAACACTGAAGCTTTCTTT.

This chain connects TRBV30 to TRBJ1-2, with 9 nucleotides matching TRBD1. V trimming: 2 bases; J trimming: 4 bases; junction bases outside the gene matches: 11. CDR1 GTSNPN and CDR2 SVGIG come from the germline V gene (reference sequence). The CDR3 covers 16 residues. This CDR3 reads CAWSRDRGRSGYGYTF. The CDR3 nucleotides read TGTGCCTGGAGTCGTGACAGGGGGAGATCAGGCTATGGCTACACCTTC.

This chain uses TRBV19 with TRBJ2-7; 10 bases match TRBD2. In germline, CDR1 is LNHDA, CDR2 SQIVND (reference sequence). There are 15 residues in the CDR3. V lost 5 bases, J lost 3 bases, and 7 bases stayed unmatched. In nucleotides, the CDR3 is TGTGCCAGTAGTTTAACTAGCGGGACGATCTACGAGCAGTACTTC. This codes for CASSLTSGTIYEQYF.

This chain joins TRBV21-1 and TRBJ1-2; the table assigns TRBD1, which was not confirmed against the DNA. TRBV21-1 represents a pseudogene. The CDR3 totals 19 residues. This CDR3 reads CASSKERTGRMGISGGYTF. CDR3 coding DNA: TGTGCCAGCAGCAAAGAAAGGACAGGGCGGATGGGAATATCGGGTGGCTACACCTTC.

This chain connects TRBV5-4 to TRBJ2-2; a possible D gene is TRBD1 (6 bases). Germline CDR1 is SGHNT and CDR2 is YYREEE (reference sequence). V lost 4 bases, J lost 6 bases, and 19 bases lay in between. The CDR3 is 16 amino acids. The CDR3 spells CASSQGSASMAGELFF. CDR3 DNA sequence: TGTGCCAGCAGCCAGGGGTCGGCTTCAATGGCCGGGGAGCTGTTTTTT.

V usage is TRBV12-5 and J usage is TRBJ2-7, with 10 bases matching TRBD1. This CDR3 comprises 15 residues. The ends lost 3 bases at V and 1 base at J; junction bases unmatched: 3. The germline CDR1 and CDR2 sequences are LGHNT and FRNRAP. CDR3 residues: CASGFDRGRSYEQYF. CDR3 coding DNA: TGTGCTAGTGGTTTCGACAGGGGGCGGTCCTACGAGCAGTACTTC.

The rearrangement links TRBV6-5 to TRBJ2-7; the match to TRBD2 covers 11 bases. This CDR3 has 15 residues. The V segment lost 8 bases and the J segment 0 bases; nucleotides outside the gene matches: 6. Germline loops: CDR1 MNHEY, CDR2 SVGAGI. Here the CDR3 reads CASVRLAGNSYEQYF. The CDR3 DNA follows: TGTGCCAGCGTTAGACTAGCGGGGAACTCCTACGAGCAGTACTTC.

This chain joins TRBV28 and TRBJ1-3; perhaps TRBD1 as D (5 bases). CDR3 length equals 16 residues. Trimming left V 5 bases short and J 0 bases short, with 14 bases between. Germline V gives CDR1 MDHEN, CDR2 SYDVKM. This CDR3 is CASSDSTGFSGNTIYF. The CDR3 DNA follows: TGTGCCAGCAGTGATAGTACAGGATTCTCTGGAAACACCATATATTTT.

The chain employs TRBV3-1 (or the pseudogene TRBV3-2) and TRBJ1-5, with a possible D match to TRBD1 (5 bases). V dropped 0 bases and J dropped 4 bases, with 10 bases sitting between them. The germline V gene has CDR1 LGHDT and CDR2 YNNKEL (reference sequence). The CDR3 contains 15 residues. CDR3 residues: CASSQEAGDNQPQHF. In nucleotides, the CDR3 is TGTGCCAGCAGCCAAGAGGCGGGGGATAATCAGCCCCAGCATTTT.

J is TRBJ2-3 and V is TRBV5-6, with TRBD2 identical over 7 bases. Losses at the gene ends were 4 bases for V and 8 bases for J; bases not matched to a gene: 16. The CDR3 has 16 residues. The V gene's germline CDR1 is SGHDT and CDR2 YYEEEE. The CDR3 DNA is TGTGCCAGCAGCGTAGGCGGGGGTGCAGTCCACCTTACGCAGTATTTT. It yields the protein CASSVGGGAVHLTQYF.